What follows are 11 T cell receptor beta chains derived from one specimen sequenced in a study of OX40 agonist ivuxolimab in advanced cancers. Clones were sequenced by immunoSEQ multiplex PCR, and TCRdb holds only the in-frame ones, with some missing. The repertoire consists of tens of thousands of clones, with just under 90% occurring once and the leading ten covering around 7%. Material: CD4+ or CD8+ T cells sorted from blood, obtained in a trial of the OX40 agonist ivuxolimab. The source of these receptors is an adult with an advanced solid tumor such as melanoma, head and neck, liver or kidney cancer.

Details on this clone: Other DNA sequences in the sample encode the same CDR3. The CDR3: CASSEQGGDYGYTF. In nucleotides, the CDR3 is TGTGCCAGCAGTGAACAAGGGGGCGACTATGGCTACACCTTC. The V and J genes are TRBV2 and TRBJ1-2; 7 nucleotides match TRBD1. Germline V gene lookup returns CDR1 SNHLY and CDR2 FYNNEI. The CDR3 is made up of 14 amino acids. V lost 2 bases, J lost 3 bases, and 3 bases stayed unmatched.

The J gene is TRBJ2-7, the V gene TRBV13; 9 nucleotides align to TRBD1. CDR1 PRHDT and CDR2 FYEKMQ come from the germline V gene (reference sequence). V lost 5 bases and J lost 1; bases outside the gene matches: 6. The CDR3 is 15 residues long. CDR3 sequence: CASSLGQGISYEQYF. The CDR3 region has the DNA TGTGCCAGCAGCCTCGGACAGGGGATATCCTACGAGCAGTACTTC. Combining the CDR3 with reference TRBV13 and TRBJ2-7 gives the whole variable domain AAGVIQSPRHLIKEKRETATLKCYPIPRHDTVYWYQQGPGQDPQFLISFYEKMQSDKGSIPDRFSAQQFSDYHSELNMSSLELGDSALYFCASSLGQGISYEQYFGPGTRLTVT.

This clone was detected only once. The V and J genes are TRBV4-2 and TRBJ1-1; 7 bases fit TRBD1. Germline CDR1 LGHNA, CDR2 YNFKEQ. The CDR3 covers 15 residues. Trimming at V came to 5 bases and at J to 0 bases, leaving 6 bases not matched to a gene. The CDR3 spells CASSTRTGMNTEAFF. CDR3 DNA: TGTGCCAGCAGCACCCGGACAGGAATGAACACTGAAGCTTTCTTT.

This chain uses TRBV27 with TRBJ2-3, with 9 bases fitting TRBD1. The length of the CDR3 is 17 residues. Trimming at V came to 5 bases and at J to 4 bases, leaving 13 bases not matched to a gene. Germline V CDR1 and CDR2: MNHEY, SMNVEV (reference sequence). In nucleotides, the CDR3 is TGTGCCAGCAGTACCCTTACTACGGGACAGGGAGCAGATACGCAGTATTTT. Its translation: CASSTLTTGQGADTQYF.

This clone was seen just once. This chain uses TRBV4-2 with TRBJ2-7; 7 bases agree with TRBD1. From germline, CDR1 is LGHNA and CDR2 YNFKEQ. The CDR3 sequence is 15 residues long. V was pared by 0 bases and J by 5 bases, with 7 bases of the junction left unmatched. The CDR3 reads CASSQERGRNDEQYF. CDR3 nucleotides: TGTGCCAGCAGCCAAGAGAGGGGGCGAAATGACGAGCAGTACTTC.

The rearrangement joins TRBV7-3 to TRBJ2-1; D is unclear. CDR1 and CDR2 (germline): SGHTA, FQGTGA. The CDR3 extends over 15 amino acids. Trimming took 5 bases from V and 0 from J, leaving 11 bases between them. The CDR3, as DNA: TGTGCCAGCAGCCCCATTGCAAGCTCCTACAATGAGCAGTTCTTC. Translated: CASSPIASSYNEQFF.

The rearrangement links TRBV27 to TRBJ1-5; D is unclear. Trimming pared 0 bases from V and 2 bases from J, leaving 5 bases between. This CDR3 region has 14 residues. CDR1 and CDR2 from the germline V gene are MNHEY and SMNVEV (reference sequence). The CDR3 bases are TGTGCCAGCAGTTTATCCCTAGGCAATCAGCCCCAGCATTTT. Its translation: CASSLSLGNQPQHF.

This clone was recorded only once. This chain joins TRBV11-1 and TRBJ2-3; 10 nucleotides match TRBD1. The V and J ends lost 5 bases and 5 bases, in that order; junction bases with no gene match: 16. Germline CDR1 and CDR2: SGHAT and FQDESV (reference sequence). The CDR3 is made up of 18 amino acids. CDR3 loop: CASSLYSGAGQGRDTQYF. The CDR3 DNA reads as TGTGCCAGCAGCCTCTATTCCGGGGCGGGACAGGGGAGAGATACGCAGTATTTT.

The CDR3 DNA reads TGTGCCAGCAGAGGGGCCCGGAGGGGATCTGGCTACACCTTC. Translating gives CASRGARRGSGYTF. This sequence joins TRBV6-5 and TRBJ1-2, with a tentative D call TRBD1 (5 bases). Germline values: CDR1 MNHEY, CDR2 SVGAGI. V gave up 6 bases and J gave up 7 bases, with 18 bases separating them. The CDR3 consists of 14 residues.

The rearrangement joins TRBV28 to TRBJ2-7; 9 bases line up with TRBD1. Germline V lookup: CDR1 MDHEN, CDR2 SYDVKM. The trim removed 4 bases at V and 0 bases at J, leaving 4 bases unmatched. The CDR3 length is 15 residues. CDR3 residues: CASSYDRGFSYEQYF. CDR3 sequence (DNA): TGTGCCAGCAGTTATGACAGGGGGTTCTCCTACGAGCAGTACTTC.

V usage is TRBV11-3 and J usage is TRBJ1-4; D gene unclear. Germline CDR1 SGHNT, CDR2 YENEEA. Trimming left V 3 bases short and J 8 bases short, with 7 bases between. This CDR3 has 12 amino acids. The CDR3 loop is CASSFEDEKLFF. The CDR3 coding sequence is TGTGCCAGCAGCTTTGAGGACGAAAAACTGTTTTTT.